This TCR beta chain derives from a study of read filtering for tumor transcriptome and immune sequencing. Molecular barcoded adaptors covering alpha/delta and beta/gamma chains were used on approximately 400 ng RNA. One entry per CDR3 protein, called by TCRdb with MiXCR from the reads. The sample yields about 86,000 distinct CDR3 sequences, 12% seen once. V dropped 3 bases and J dropped 4; count of bases not matched to a gene: 9. CDR3 size: 15 residues. Per germline, CDR1 DFQATT and CDR2 SNEGSKA (reference sequence). This clonotype has at least ten counts. This TCR derives from a donor at least 40 years old with multiple myeloma. The V gene is TRBV20-1, the J gene TRBJ1-5; 7 bases map to TRBD1. Sequenced material: a population of CD138-negative cells sorted from bone marrow. The chain's CDR3 is CSARVPGTENQPQHF. The CDR3 nucleotides are TGCAGTGCTAGGGTCCCCGGGACAGAAAATCAGCCCCAGCATTTT.